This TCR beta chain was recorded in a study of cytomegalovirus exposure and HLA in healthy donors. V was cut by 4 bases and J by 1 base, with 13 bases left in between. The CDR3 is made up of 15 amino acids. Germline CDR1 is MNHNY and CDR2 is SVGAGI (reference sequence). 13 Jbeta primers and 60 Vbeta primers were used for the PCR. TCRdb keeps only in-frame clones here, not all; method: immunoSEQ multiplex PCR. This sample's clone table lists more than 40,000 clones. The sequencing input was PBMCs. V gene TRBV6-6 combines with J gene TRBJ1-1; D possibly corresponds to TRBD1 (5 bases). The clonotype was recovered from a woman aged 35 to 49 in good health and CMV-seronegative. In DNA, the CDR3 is TGTGCCAGCAGTTTCGCGGGACTCACGAACACTGAAGCTTTCTTT. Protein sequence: CASSFAGLTNTEAFF.